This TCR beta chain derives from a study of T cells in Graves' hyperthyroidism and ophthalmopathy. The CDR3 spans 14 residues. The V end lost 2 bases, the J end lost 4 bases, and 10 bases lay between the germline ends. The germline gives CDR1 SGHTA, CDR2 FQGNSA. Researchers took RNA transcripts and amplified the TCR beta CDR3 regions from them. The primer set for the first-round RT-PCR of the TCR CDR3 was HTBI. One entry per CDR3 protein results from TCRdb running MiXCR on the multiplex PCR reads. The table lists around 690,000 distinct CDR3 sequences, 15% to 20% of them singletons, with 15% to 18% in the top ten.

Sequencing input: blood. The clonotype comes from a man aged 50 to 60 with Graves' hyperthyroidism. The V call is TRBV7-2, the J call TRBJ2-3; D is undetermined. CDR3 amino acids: CASSLLVNSDTQYF. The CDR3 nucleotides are TGTGCCAGCAGCTTATTGGTCAATTCAGATACGCAGTATTTT.